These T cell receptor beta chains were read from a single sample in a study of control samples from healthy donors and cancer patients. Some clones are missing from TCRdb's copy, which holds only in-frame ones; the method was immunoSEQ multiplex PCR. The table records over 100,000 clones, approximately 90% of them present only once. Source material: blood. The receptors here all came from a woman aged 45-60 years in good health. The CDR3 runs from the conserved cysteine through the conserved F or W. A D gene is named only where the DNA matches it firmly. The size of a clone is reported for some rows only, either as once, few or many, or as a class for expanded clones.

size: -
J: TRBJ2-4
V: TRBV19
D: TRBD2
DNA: TGTGCCAGTACCCCTGGAGACGCTGGGGGGGGCAAAAACATTCAGTACTTC
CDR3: CASTPGDAGGGKNIQYF

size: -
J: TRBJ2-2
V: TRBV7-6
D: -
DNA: TGTGCCAGCAGCTTAGGTATCAGGGGCGGCACCGGGGAGCTGTTTTTT
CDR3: CASSLGIRGGTGELFF

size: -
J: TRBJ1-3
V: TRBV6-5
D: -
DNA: TGTGCCAGCAGAAGGGGGGAGAGACAGGGAAACACCATATATTTT
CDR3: CASRRGERQGNTIYF

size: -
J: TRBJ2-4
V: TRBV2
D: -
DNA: TGTGCCAGCAGAGGCGGGGAGAAAAACATTCAGTACTTC
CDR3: CASRGGEKNIQYF

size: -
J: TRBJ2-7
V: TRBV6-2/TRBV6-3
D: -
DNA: TGTGCCAGCAGTTACTCGATGGGCTTCACAGTTCCCTACGAGCAGTACTTC
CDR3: CASSYSMGFTVPYEQYF

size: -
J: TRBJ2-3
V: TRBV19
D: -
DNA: TGTGCCAGTAGCAAGAGGGGCACCACAGATACGCAGTATTTT
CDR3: CASSKRGTTDTQYF

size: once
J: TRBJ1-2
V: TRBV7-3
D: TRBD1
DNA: TGTGCCAGCAGCTTAAGGACAGGGGGCGGCTACACCTTC
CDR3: CASSLRTGGGYTF

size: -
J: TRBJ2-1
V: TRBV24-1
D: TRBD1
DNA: TGTGCCACCAGTGATCCGGGACAGGGTCGGTTCTTC
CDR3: CATSDPGQGRFF

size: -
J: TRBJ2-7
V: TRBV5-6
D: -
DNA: TGTGCCAGCAGGACAGGTATGACCTACGAGCAGTACTTC
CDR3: CASRTGMTYEQYF

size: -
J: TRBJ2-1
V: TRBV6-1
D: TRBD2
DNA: TGTGCCAGCAGTGAACCCAGGACTAGCTTCTACAATGAGCAGTTCTTC
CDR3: CASSEPRTSFYNEQFF

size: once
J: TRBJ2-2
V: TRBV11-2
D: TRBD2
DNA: TGTGCCAGCAGCTCCCTAGCGGGAGGCTTTGTTACCGGGGAGCTGTTTTTT
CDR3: CASSSLAGGFVTGELFF

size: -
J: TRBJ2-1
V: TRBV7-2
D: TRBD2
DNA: TGTGCCAGCAGCCTGGGACTAGCGGGAGGTGCGGGCAATGAGCAGTTCTTC
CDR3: CASSLGLAGGAGNEQFF

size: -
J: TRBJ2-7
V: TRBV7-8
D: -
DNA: TGTGCCAGCAGAAACGGCTACGAGCAGTACTTC
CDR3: CASRNGYEQYF

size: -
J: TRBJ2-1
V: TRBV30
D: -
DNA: TGTGCCTGGAGAGGGCGGGGCTCCTACAATGAGCAGTTCTTC
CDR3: CAWRGRGSYNEQFF

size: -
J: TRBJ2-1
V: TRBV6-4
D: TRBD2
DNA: TGTGCCAGCAGTGACTCAGGACTAGCGGGATACAATGAGCAGTTCTTC
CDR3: CASSDSGLAGYNEQFF

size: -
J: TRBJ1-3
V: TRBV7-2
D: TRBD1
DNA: TGTGCCAGCAGCTTAGGCGACAGGGCCCTTGGAAACACCATATATTTT
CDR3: CASSLGDRALGNTIYF

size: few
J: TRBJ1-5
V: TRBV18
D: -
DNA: TGTGCCAGCTCACCCCCCGCCCTGGGGAATCAGCCCCAGCATTTT
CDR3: CASSPPALGNQPQHF

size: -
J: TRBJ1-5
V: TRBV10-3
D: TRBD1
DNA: TGTGCCATCAGGGACGACAGGGGAGATGAGAGGCATTTT
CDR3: CAIRDDRGDERHF

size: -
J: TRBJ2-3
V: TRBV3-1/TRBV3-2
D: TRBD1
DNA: TGTGCCAGCAGCATACACAGGACAGGGACAGATACGCAGTATTTT
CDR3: CASSIHRTGTDTQYF

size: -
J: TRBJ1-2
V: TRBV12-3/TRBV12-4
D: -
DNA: TGTGCCAGCACCCAGGGTGTATATGGCTACACCTTC
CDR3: CASTQGVYGYTF

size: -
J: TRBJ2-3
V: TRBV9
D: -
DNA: TGTGCCAGCAGCACGGGGCCAGATACGCAGTATTTT
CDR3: CASSTGPDTQYF

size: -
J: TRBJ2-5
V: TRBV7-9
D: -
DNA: TGTGCCAGCAGCTTAGAAGGTTGGCGGGGCTCCCAAGAGACCCAGTACTTC
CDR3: CASSLEGWRGSQETQYF

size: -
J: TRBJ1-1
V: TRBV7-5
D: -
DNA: TGTGTCAGAAGCTTAGTTAGCGGCAGGGGAAACACTGAAGCTTTCTTT
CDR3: CVRSLVSGRGNTEAFF

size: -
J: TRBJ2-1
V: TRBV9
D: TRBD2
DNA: TGTGCCAGCAGCGATTTAGGCGGGAGGGTCGATGAGCAGTTCTTC
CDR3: CASSDLGGRVDEQFF

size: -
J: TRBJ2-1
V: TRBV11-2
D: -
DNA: TGTGCCAGCAGCTTAGATGGAGACAATGAGCAGTTCTTC
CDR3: CASSLDGDNEQFF

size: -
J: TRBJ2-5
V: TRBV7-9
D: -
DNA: TGTGCCAGCAGCCCCAGACAGCGGTACGAGACCCAGTACTTC
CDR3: CASSPRQRYETQYF

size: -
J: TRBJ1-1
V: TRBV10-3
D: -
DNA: TGTGCCATCAGGGGGCAGGGTCCGGCAATGAACACTGAAGCTTTCTTT
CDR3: CAIRGQGPAMNTEAFF

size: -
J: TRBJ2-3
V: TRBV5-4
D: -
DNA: TGTGCCAGCAGCTTCCCGGGGGGCTGGGATACGCAGTATTTT
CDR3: CASSFPGGWDTQYF

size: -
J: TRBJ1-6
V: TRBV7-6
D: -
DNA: TGTGCCAGCAGCTTAGGGGTAATGGGGGAATATAATTCACCCCTCCACTTT
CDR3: CASSLGVMGEYNSPLHF

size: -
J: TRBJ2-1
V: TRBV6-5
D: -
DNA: TGTGCCAGCTGGGACTTTAGCCTCTACAATGAGCAGTTCTTC
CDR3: CASWDFSLYNEQFF

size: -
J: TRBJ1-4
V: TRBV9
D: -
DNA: TGTGCCAGCAGGGCCTCGGGGAATGAAAAACTGTTTTTT
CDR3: CASRASGNEKLFF

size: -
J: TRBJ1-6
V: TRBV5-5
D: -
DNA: TGTGCCAGCAGCGAGGGACTGAACACCAATTCACCCCTCCACTTT
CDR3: CASSEGLNTNSPLHF

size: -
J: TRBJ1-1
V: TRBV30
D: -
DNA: TGTGCCTGGGGGTCCGGGACTGCCGCTTTCTTT
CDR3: CAWGSGTAAFF

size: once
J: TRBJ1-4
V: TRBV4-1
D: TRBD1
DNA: TGCGCCAGCAGCCAGGACTCGGGACAGAGAAATGAAAAACTGTTTTTT
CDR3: CASSQDSGQRNEKLFF

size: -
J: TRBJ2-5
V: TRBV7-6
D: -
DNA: TGTGCCAGCAGCTTCCATACAGGGCGGCAAGAGACCCAGTACTTC
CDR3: CASSFHTGRQETQYF

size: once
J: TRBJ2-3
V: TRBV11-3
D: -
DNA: TGTGCCAGCAGCTTAGTTCCAACCCCCACAGATACGCAGTATTTT
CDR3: CASSLVPTPTDTQYF

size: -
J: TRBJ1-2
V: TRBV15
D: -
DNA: TGTGCCACCAGCAGAGACATTTCTAGGTCTGGCTACACCTTC
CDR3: CATSRDISRSGYTF

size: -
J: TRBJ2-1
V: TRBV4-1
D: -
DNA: TGCGCCAGCAGCCAAGCGGCATCGAGCTCCTACAATGAGCAGTTCTTC
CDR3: CASSQAASSSYNEQFF

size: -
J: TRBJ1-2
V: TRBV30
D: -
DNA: TGTGCCTGGACCGCGGGACTTACAGGCTACACCTTC
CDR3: CAWTAGLTGYTF

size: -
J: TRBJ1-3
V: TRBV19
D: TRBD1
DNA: TGTGCCAGTAGAACAGGGGGTGGCTCTGGAAACACCATATATTTT
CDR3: CASRTGGGSGNTIYF

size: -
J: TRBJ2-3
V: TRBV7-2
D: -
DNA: TGTGCCAGCAGCTTAGCGCTTAATACGCAGTATTTT
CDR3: CASSLALNTQYF

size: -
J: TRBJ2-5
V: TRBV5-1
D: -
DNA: TGCGCCAGCAGCAGACTCGGTGGAGTGACCGGGGAGACCCAGTACTTC
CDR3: CASSRLGGVTGETQYF